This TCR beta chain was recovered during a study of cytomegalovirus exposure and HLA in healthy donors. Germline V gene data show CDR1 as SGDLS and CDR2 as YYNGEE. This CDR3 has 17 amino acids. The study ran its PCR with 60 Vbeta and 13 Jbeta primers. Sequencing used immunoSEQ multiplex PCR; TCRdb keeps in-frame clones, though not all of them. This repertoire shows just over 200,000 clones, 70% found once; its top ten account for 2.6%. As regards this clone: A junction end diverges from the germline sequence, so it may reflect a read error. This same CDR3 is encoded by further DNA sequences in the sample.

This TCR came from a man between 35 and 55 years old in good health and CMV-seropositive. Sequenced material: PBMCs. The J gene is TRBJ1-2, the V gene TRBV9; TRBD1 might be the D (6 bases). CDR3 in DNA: TGTGCCAGTAGCGTAGTAGGGACACCGATATCAGGGTATGGCTACACCTTC. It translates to CASSVVGTPISGYGYTF.